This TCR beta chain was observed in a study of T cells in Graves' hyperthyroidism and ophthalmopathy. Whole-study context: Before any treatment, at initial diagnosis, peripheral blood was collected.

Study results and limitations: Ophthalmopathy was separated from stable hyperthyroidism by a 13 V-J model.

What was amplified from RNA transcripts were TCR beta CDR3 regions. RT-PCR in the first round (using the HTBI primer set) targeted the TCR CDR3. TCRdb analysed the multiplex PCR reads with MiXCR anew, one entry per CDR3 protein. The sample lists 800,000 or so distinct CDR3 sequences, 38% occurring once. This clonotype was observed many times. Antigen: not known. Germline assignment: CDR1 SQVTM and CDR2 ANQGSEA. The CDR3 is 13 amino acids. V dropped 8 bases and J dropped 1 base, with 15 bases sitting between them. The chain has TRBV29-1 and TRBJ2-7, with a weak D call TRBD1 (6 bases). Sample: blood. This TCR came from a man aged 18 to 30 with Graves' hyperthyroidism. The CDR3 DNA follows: TGCAGCTATACAGGGAAGGGGTCCTACGAGCAGTACTTC. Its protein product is CSYTGKGSYEQYF.